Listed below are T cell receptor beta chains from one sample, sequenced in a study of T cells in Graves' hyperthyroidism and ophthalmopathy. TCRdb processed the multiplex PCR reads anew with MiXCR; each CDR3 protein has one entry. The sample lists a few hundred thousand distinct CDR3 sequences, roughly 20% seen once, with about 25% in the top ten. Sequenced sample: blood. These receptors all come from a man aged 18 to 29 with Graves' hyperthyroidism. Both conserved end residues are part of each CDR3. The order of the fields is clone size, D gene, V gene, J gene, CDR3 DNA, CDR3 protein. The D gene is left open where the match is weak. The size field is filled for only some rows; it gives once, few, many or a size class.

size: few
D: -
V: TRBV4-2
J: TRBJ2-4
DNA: TGTGCCAGCAGCCAAGAGGCGAGGCTAGCCAAAAACATTCAGTACTTC
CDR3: CASSQEARLAKNIQYF

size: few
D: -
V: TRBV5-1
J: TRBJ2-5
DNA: TGCGCCAGCAGCGTCACTAGCTTTGTCGAGACCCAGTACTTC
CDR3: CASSVTSFVETQYF

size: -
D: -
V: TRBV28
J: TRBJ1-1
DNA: TGTGCCAGCAGTTTTAGGCTGGACACTGAAGCTTTCTTT
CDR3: CASSFRLDTEAFF

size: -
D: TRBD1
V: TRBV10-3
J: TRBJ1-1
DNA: TGTGCCATCAGGCTCCGCGACAGGGGCCGCCCCGTGAACACTGAAGCTTTCTTT
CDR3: CAIRLRDRGRPVNTEAFF

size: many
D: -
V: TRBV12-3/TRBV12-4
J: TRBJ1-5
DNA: TGTGCCAGCAGTTTAGGGAGGAGCAATCAGCCCCAGCATTTT
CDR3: CASSLGRSNQPQHF

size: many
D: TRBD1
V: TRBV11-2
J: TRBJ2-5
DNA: TGTGCCAGCAGCTTACACCCGGGACAGGGTGGAGAGACCCAGTACTTC
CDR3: CASSLHPGQGGETQYF

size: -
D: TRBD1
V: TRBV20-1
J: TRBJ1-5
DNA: TGCAGTGCCCCTGGGGCAGGGGGCGGTTCTCAGCCCCAGCATTTT
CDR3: CSAPGAGGGSQPQHF

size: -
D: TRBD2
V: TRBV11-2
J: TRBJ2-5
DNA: TGTGCCAGCAGCTTCCATTTTGTAGGACTAGCGGGAGCAGAGACCCAGTACTTC
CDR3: CASSFHFVGLAGAETQYF

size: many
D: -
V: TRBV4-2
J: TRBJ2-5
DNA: TGTGCCAGCAGCCAAGAGTGGGAGAAAATGTACCAAGAGACCCAGTACTTC
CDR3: CASSQEWEKMYQETQYF

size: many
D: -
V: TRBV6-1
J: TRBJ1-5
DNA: TGTGCCAGCAGTGAAGATGGCACGGTTTCTGCGAATCAGCCCCAGCATTTT
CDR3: CASSEDGTVSANQPQHF

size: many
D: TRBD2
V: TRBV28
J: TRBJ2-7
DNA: TGTGCCAGCACCGTGACTAGCGGGGGACCCTACGAGCAGTACTTC
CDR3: CASTVTSGGPYEQYF

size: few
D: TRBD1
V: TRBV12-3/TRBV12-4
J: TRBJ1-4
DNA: TGTGCCAGCAGTCCCCAACAGGGGGAGGCTAATGAAAAACTGTTTTTT
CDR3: CASSPQQGEANEKLFF

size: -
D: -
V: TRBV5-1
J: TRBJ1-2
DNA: TGCGCCAGCAGCTTGGGGCGGGGGTCAGACTATGGCTACACCTTC
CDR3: CASSLGRGSDYGYTF

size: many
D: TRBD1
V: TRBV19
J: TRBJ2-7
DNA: TGTGCCAGTAGTATAGGACAGGGCAACGAGCAGTACTTC
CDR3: CASSIGQGNEQYF

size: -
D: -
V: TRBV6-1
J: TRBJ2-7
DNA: TGTGCCAGCAGTCGTAAGGTGACCTACGAGCAGTACTTC
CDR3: CASSRKVTYEQYF

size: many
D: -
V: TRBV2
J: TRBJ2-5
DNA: TGTGCCAGCAGCTTGGGGCAGCCGGCGGAGACCCAGTACTTC
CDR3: CASSLGQPAETQYF

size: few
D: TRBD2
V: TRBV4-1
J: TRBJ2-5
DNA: TGCGCCAGCAGCCAAGCGACTAGCGGGAAAGAGACCCAGTACTTC
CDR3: CASSQATSGKETQYF

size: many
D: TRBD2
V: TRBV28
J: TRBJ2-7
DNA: TGTGCCAGCAGTTTAGCGGGGGGGCAGGAGCAGTACTTC
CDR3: CASSLAGGQEQYF

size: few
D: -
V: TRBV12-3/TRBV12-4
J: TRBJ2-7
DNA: TGTGCCAGCAGCACGGGACATCGGGCCTACGAGCAGTACTTC
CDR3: CASSTGHRAYEQYF

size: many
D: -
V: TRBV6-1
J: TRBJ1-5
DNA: TGTGCCAGCAGTGGGCCGGGGGGGGCATTAAGCAATCAGCCCCAGCATTTT
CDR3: CASSGPGGALSNQPQHF

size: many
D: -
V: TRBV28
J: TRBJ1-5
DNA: TGTGCCAGCAGTTTCTTCGGAGGATTTCAGCCCCAGCATTTT
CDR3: CASSFFGGFQPQHF

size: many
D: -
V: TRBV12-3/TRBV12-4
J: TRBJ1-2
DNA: TGTGCCAGCACCCCGGACGGGGGAAAAAACTATGGCTACACCTTC
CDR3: CASTPDGGKNYGYTF

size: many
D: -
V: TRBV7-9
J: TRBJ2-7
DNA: TGTGCCAGCAGCTTAGTCCCGCCGGGCTACGAGCAGTACTTC
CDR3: CASSLVPPGYEQYF

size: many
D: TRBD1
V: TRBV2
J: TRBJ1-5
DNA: TGTGCCAGCAGTGGGGGCAGGGGGCACGGTCAGCCCCAGCATTTT
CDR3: CASSGGRGHGQPQHF

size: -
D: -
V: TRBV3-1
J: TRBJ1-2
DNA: TGTGCCAGCAGCCAAGGTCCGATCATAGGGGAAAGCTATGGCTACACCTTC
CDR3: CASSQGPIIGESYGYTF

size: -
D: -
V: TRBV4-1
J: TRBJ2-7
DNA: TGCGCCAGCAGCCCCGGGCCATTCCCCTACGAGCAGTACTTC
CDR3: CASSPGPFPYEQYF

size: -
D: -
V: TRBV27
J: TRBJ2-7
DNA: TGTGCCAGCACCCCTCCCCGGGACCTACCCTACGAGCAGTACTTC
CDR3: CASTPPRDLPYEQYF

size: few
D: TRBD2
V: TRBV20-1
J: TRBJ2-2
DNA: TGCAGTGCTATAGCGGGAGGGTCCACCGGGGAGCTGTTTTTT
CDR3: CSAIAGGSTGELFF

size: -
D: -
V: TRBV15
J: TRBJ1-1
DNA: TGTGCCACCAGCAGGGCTGGGCAAATGAACACTGAAGCTTTCTTT
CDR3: CATSRAGQMNTEAFF

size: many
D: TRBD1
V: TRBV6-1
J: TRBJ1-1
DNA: TGTGCCAGCACCACTAACAGGGGAACTGAAGCTTTCTTT
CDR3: CASTTNRGTEAFF